This TCR beta chain was captured in a study of blood T cells in healthy people across ages. General study findings and limits: The long-lived group displayed more naive CD4+ cells, plus higher diversity, than the aged donors did.

The CDR3 spans 16 residues. V was shortened by 2 bases and J by 2 bases, with 13 bases between the two germline ends. Germline CDR1 is MGHRA and CDR2 is YSYEKL. At least ten counts were recorded for this clonotype. What it recognizes is unknown. It was with a sample-barcoded 5' primer and a J-beta primer mix that a second PCR of about 7 to 12 cycles was run. TCRdb reanalysed the 5' RACE reads using MiXCR and keeps one entry per CDR3 protein. The sample gives about 670,000 distinct CDR3 sequences, under 65% of which show up once; 13% is in the top ten. This receptor was identified in an elderly woman in good health. Sequencing was performed on blood. This sequence joins TRBV4-1 and TRBJ1-5, with no clear D. CDR3 protein: CASSQSLRVGNQPQHF. DNA for the CDR3: TGCGCCAGCAGCCAATCTTTAAGGGTAGGCAATCAGCCCCAGCATTTT.